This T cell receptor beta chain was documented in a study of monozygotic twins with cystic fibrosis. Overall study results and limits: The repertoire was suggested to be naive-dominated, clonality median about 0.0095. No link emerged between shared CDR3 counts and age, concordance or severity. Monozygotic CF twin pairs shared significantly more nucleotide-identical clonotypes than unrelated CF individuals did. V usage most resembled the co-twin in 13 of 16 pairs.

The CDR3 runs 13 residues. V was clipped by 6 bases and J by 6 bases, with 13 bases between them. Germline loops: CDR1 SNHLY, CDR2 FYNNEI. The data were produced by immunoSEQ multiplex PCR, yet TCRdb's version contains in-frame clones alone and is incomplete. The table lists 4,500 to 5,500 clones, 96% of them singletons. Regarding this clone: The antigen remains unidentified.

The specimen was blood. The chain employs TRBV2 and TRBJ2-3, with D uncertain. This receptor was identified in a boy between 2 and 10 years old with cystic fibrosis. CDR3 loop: CASSGEIADTQYF. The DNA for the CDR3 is TGTGCCAGCAGCGGAGAGATAGCTGATACGCAGTATTTT.